This T cell receptor (beta chain) was profiled in a study of long-term antiretroviral therapy in people with HIV. Study background: First collections came about a decade before the 2015 immediate-ART recommendation.

The CDR3 loop spans 20 amino acids. Points from the study as a whole: Control repertoires displayed wider CDR3 length ranges than the HIV repertoires.

As to this clone: The antigen is not known.

Treatment for every participant with HIV took place in the United States. Researchers ran immunoSEQ v3.0 at survey level. Sequencing of each sample targeted about 35,000-50,000 T-cell genomes. Produced via immunoSEQ multiplex PCR; TCRdb's table is partial and in-frame only. The table has 40,000 or so clones, less than 90% seen once; the top ten hold roughly 3.9%. This chain links TRBV21-1 with TRBJ2-4. TRBV21-1 is a pseudogene. Material: unsorted PBMCs, obtained just before starting antiretroviral therapy. This clonotype was sampled from a woman in her late teens or twenties with HIV. In DNA, the CDR3 is TGTGCCAGCAGCGAAAAAGGGGTGGGGGACGGATTTCTAGCCAAAAACATTCAGTACTTC. Protein product: CASSEKGVGDGFLAKNIQYF.